These 4 T cell receptor beta chains were all obtained from the same sample, sequenced in a study of regulatory T cells in long-lasting Graves disease. Indicated time point: newly diagnosed GD, antithyroid drugs for less than 3 months. RNA extracted from PBMCs served as the sequencing template. Arm-PCR of CDR3 regions and iRepertoire HTBI primers were used to build TCR beta libraries. TCRdb reanalysed the multiplex PCR reads using MiXCR and keeps one entry per CDR3 protein. Among some 490,000 distinct CDR3 sequences listed, around 12% were seen once. Another study also made use of these data, one on T cells in Graves' hyperthyroidism and ophthalmopathy.

Sequenced here: peripheral blood mononuclear cells (PBMCs), sampled at new diagnosis, from a patient treated with antithyroid drugs. Receptors originate from a woman between 25 and 40 years old with Graves disease.

The chain joins TRBV11-3 to TRBJ1-1; the D is unclear. CDR3 size: 12 residues. Germline CDR1 and CDR2: SGHNT and YENEEA. V was clipped by 3 bases and J by 5 bases, with 7 bases between them. For the CDR3, the DNA is TGTGCCAGCAGCTTTATCTCGACTGAAGCTTTCTTT. Protein sequence: CASSFISTEAFF.

This clonotype was observed many times. The chain joins TRBV11-2 to TRBJ2-3; D gene ambiguous. This CDR3 region has 16 residues. V was pared by 1 base and J by 0 bases, with 11 bases between. Germline CDR1 reads SGHAT; CDR2 reads FQNNGV. CDR3 residues: CASSLGVSSSTDTQYF. For the CDR3, the DNA is TGTGCCAGCAGCTTAGGGGTTAGCTCGAGCACAGATACGCAGTATTTT.

Concerning this clonotype itself: This may stem from a read error, because a much larger clone lies one nucleotide away. This chain uses TRBV19 with TRBJ2-5; possibly TRBD1 for D (6 bases). The J call may be in error: the DNA end matches TRBJ2-7 better. Germline loops: CDR1 LNHDA, CDR2 SQIVND (reference sequence). This CDR3 has 16 residues. CDR3: CASSIVPGHGAYEQYF. The CDR3 nucleotides read TGTGCCAGTAGTATAGTCCCGGGACACGGGGCCTACGAGCAGTACTTC.

This clonotype was recorded a few times. The chain couples TRBV7-9 to TRBJ1-2, with D unresolved. Germline assignment: CDR1 SEHNR and CDR2 FQNEAQ (reference sequence). The CDR3 sequence is 14 residues long. V dropped 1 base and J dropped 1 base, with 7 bases sitting between them. The chain's CDR3 is CASSLDPDNYGYTF. CDR3 nucleotides: TGTGCCAGCAGCTTAGATCCCGATAACTATGGCTACACCTTC.